This T cell receptor beta chain emerged from a study of T cell changes during pregnancy in multiple sclerosis. The CDR3 contains 17 residues. The junction had 5 bases not matched to a gene; V was cut back by 0 bases and J by 2 bases. CDR1 LNHNV and CDR2 YYDKDF come from the germline V gene (reference sequence). Data came from immunoSEQ multiplex PCR; TCRdb stores just in-frame clones and leaves some out. The sample includes about 83,000 clones, about 96% seen only once; the top ten take roughly 1.1%. Material: peripheral blood, obtained in the second trimester of pregnancy. The clonotype was recovered from a female donor with multiple sclerosis, enrolled in a pregnancy study. The chain employs TRBV15 and TRBJ2-2, with 8 bases that match TRBD2. The CDR3 is CATSRDRGGYNTGELFF. CDR3 nucleotides: TGTGCCACCAGCAGAGATCGGGGGGGGTACAACACCGGGGAGCTGTTTTTT.